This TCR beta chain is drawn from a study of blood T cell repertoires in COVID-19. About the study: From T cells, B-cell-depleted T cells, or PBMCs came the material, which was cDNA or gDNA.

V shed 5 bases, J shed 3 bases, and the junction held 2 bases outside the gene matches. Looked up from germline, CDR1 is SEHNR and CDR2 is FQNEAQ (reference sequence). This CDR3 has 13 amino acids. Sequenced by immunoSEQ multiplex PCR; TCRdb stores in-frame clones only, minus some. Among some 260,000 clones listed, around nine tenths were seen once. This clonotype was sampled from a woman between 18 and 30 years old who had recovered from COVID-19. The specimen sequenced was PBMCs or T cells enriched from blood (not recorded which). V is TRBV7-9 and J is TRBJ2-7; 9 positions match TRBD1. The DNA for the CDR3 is TGTGCCAGCAGCAAGGGACAGGGCTACGAGCAGTACTTC. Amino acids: CASSKGQGYEQYF.